The 10 T cell receptor beta chains given below trace back to one sample, sequenced in a study of cytomegalovirus exposure and HLA in healthy donors. The study ran its PCR with 60 Vbeta and 13 Jbeta primers. Sequencing was performed with immunoSEQ multiplex PCR; in TCRdb, only in-frame clones are kept and a portion is missing. The table records fewer than 120,000 clones, around 87% of them present only once. The sample comprised PBMCs. The receptor set was obtained from a man aged 35 to 55 in good health and CMV-seronegative.

This chain connects TRBV5-1 to TRBJ1-3; D not certain. The CDR3 covers 17 residues. V lost 0 bases, J lost 0 bases, and 13 bases lay in between. Germline CDR1 and CDR2: SGHRS and YFSETQ. CDR3 coding DNA: TGCGCCAGCAGCTTGGGGAGGTCCCGGGTCTCTGGAAACACCATATATTTT. This sequence encodes CASSLGRSRVSGNTIYF.

The rearrangement uses TRBV29-1 and TRBJ2-2; D perhaps matches TRBD1 (6 bases). The ends were cut back, 6 bases at V and 2 bases at J, with 16 bases in the middle. The CDR3 loop spans 15 amino acids. Germline assignment: CDR1 SQVTM and CDR2 ANQGSEA. The CDR3 loop is CSVPRGTPNTGELFF. CDR3 DNA: TGCAGCGTCCCCCGTGGGACACCCAACACCGGGGAGCTGTTTTTT.

This chain uses TRBV6-1 with TRBJ1-5; D ambiguous. Germline lookup yields CDR1 MNHNS and CDR2 SASEGT. Deletions cut 8 bases from V and 3 bases from J, with 11 bases between. The CDR3 runs to 13 residues. CDR3 amino acids: CASRAGINQPQHF. The CDR3 bases are TGTGCCAGCCGGGCCGGGATCAATCAGCCCCAGCATTTT.

This chain uses TRBV5-1 with TRBJ1-1; possibly TRBD1 for D (6 bases). The germline V gene encodes CDR1 SGHRS and CDR2 YFSETQ. Trimming took 2 bases from V and 4 from J, leaving 12 bases between them. The CDR3 is 14 amino acids. The CDR3 here is CASSLQGISTEAFF. In DNA form, the CDR3 reads TGCGCCAGCAGCTTACAGGGCATAAGCACTGAAGCTTTCTTT.

The CDR3 bases are TGTGCCTGGAGTGTCACTCCTTCTGGAGATACGCAGTATTTT. Its protein product is CAWSVTPSGDTQYF. J is TRBJ2-3 and V is TRBV30, with D uncertain. The CDR3 has 14 amino acids. Germline loops: CDR1 GTSNPN, CDR2 SVGIG (reference sequence). The V end was cut by 0 bases, the J end by 5 bases, with 12 bases between.

The rearrangement links TRBV6-1 to TRBJ1-5; D is possibly TRBD1 (6 bases). The germline CDR1 and CDR2 sequences are MNHNS and SASEGT. Between the trimmed V and J ends, which lost 1 base and 0 bases, there was a span of 22 bases. This CDR3 is built from 20 residues. CDR3 loop: CASSEGRDYRGGYSNQPQHF. CDR3 DNA sequence: TGTGCCAGCAGTGAAGGCAGGGACTATAGGGGGGGGTATAGCAATCAGCCCCAGCATTTT.

The chain uses TRBV7-9 and TRBJ2-7; 7 bases agree with TRBD2. With 6 bases clipped from V and 0 bases from J, the junction kept 11 bases outside the gene matches. CDR3 length: 16 residues. Germline CDR1 is SEHNR and CDR2 is FQNEAQ (reference sequence). The CDR3 protein is CASRVWGAGHSYEQYF. The CDR3 DNA follows: TGTGCCAGCAGGGTCTGGGGAGCGGGGCACTCCTACGAGCAGTACTTC.

This sequence joins TRBV2 and TRBJ2-5; 8 bases fit TRBD1. The V gene end was trimmed by 7 bases and the J gene end by 4 bases; junction bases not matched to a gene: 14. This CDR3 has 16 amino acids. Germline CDR1 reads SNHLY; CDR2 reads FYNNEI. The CDR3 loop is CASTLLGQGRGETQYF. In nucleotides, the CDR3 is TGTGCCAGCACTCTCCTAGGACAGGGAAGGGGAGAGACCCAGTACTTC.

V is TRBV28 and J is TRBJ2-7; 13 nucleotides align to TRBD2. CDR1 and CDR2 from the germline V gene are MDHEN and SYDVKM. The CDR3 covers 16 residues. Germline trimming cut 4 bases from V and 4 bases from J; bases unmatched to any gene: 7. The chain's CDR3 is CASSSPRTSGGYEQYF. The CDR3 nucleotides read TGTGCCAGCAGTTCCCCGAGGACTAGCGGGGGATACGAGCAGTACTTC.

The rearrangement uses TRBV5-8 and TRBJ2-3, with TRBD2 identical over 9 bases. The CDR3 is made up of 16 amino acids. Germline V gene sequence: CDR1 SGHTS, CDR2 YDEGEE. Trimming at V came to 4 bases and at J to 1 base, leaving 7 bases not matched to a gene. The chain's CDR3 is CASSRDGGGGTDTQYF. The CDR3 region has the DNA TGTGCCAGCAGCCGGGACGGCGGGGGGGGCACAGATACGCAGTATTTT. The full variable domain, completed using reference TRBV5-8 and TRBJ2-3, is EAGVTQSPTHLIKTRGQQATLRCSPISGHTSVYWYQQALGLGLQFLLWYDEGEERNRGNFPPRFSGRQFPNYSSELNVNALELEDSALYLCASSRDGGGGTDTQYFGPGTRLTVL.